This T cell receptor beta chain was recovered during a study of blood T cell repertoires in COVID-19. Original analysis: Estimates of nucleated cell counts were drawn from the amplification of reference gene primers. The repertoire was sequenced with immunoSEQ multiplex PCR; TCRdb's copy has only in-frame clones and lacks some. V and J calls and clone size are as listed in that table; D and trimming were resolved from the DNA. The sample lists 300,000 to 350,000 clones, about 87% occurring once. The CDR3 extends over 15 amino acids. After removal of 3 bases from V and 7 bases from J, the junction contained 9 bases not matched to a gene. Per the germline V gene, CDR1 is SGHRS and CDR2 is YFSETQ. Recruited during active infection, patients (from Seattle) were subsequently followed longitudinally.

The genes are TRBV5-1 and TRBJ1-1, with 10 bases lining up with TRBD1. This TCR was sampled from a man younger than 45 with COVID-19, enrolled during active disease. Specimen: peripheral blood. CDR3 nucleotides: TGCGCCAGCAGCTGGGGACCGGGACAGGGGAATGAAGCTTTCTTT. Protein product: CASSWGPGQGNEAFF.